The subject of this entry is one T cell receptor beta chain. Its matching antigen is unknown. V dropped 4 bases and J dropped 6; count of bases not matched to a gene: 1. The CDR3 has 12 residues. CDR1 is DFQATT, CDR2 SNEGSKA, per germline (reference sequence). The data were taken from a study of regulatory T cells in long-lasting Graves disease. Turning to the study itself: New Graves' disease cases had less than 3 months of antithyroid drugs.

General study results and limits: Those with persistent Graves' had less TCR diversity than newly diagnosed patients.

According to the study, TCR beta libraries were built with iRepertoire HTBI primers and CDR3-region Arm-PCR. TCRdb called the multiplex PCR reads again in MiXCR, with one record for every CDR3 protein. Counted here are a few hundred thousand distinct CDR3 sequences, approximately 15% occurring once; the ten biggest clones make up about 7.8%. Time point specified: newly diagnosed GD, antithyroid drugs for less than 3 months. Generation of the TCR library employed RNA extracted from PBMCs. A volume of approximately 9 milliliters of peripheral blood was collected in EDTA tubes. These data were also reused for a study on T cells in Graves' hyperthyroidism and ophthalmopathy. From that study: Newly diagnosed patients aged 18 to 65 had hyperthyroidism of under 2 months' duration.

This sequence was found in a woman in her thirties or forties with Graves disease. The chain uses TRBV20-1 and TRBJ2-1, with 9 bases matching TRBD2. The starting material was peripheral blood mononuclear cells (PBMCs), obtained at new diagnosis, from a patient treated with antithyroid drugs. CDR3 nucleotide sequence: TGCAGTGCTAAGGGACTAGCCAATGAGCAGTTCTTC. This sequence encodes CSAKGLANEQFF.